This entry features one T cell receptor (beta chain) sequence. The antigen is unknown. This sample is part of a study of T cell repertoires in cytomegalovirus infection. TCRdb re-analysed the reads in MiXCR, keeping a single row per CDR3 protein. The sample lists 7,000 to 8,000 distinct CDR3 sequences; under 55% were seen once. Study-level points and caveats: Ex vivo responses were dominated by HLA-C-restricted CMV-specific TCR beta clonotypes.

CDR1 is SGHVS and CDR2 is FQNEAQ in the germline V gene. The CDR3 consists of 14 residues. The germline V and J ends were trimmed by 1 base and 4 bases, with 9 bases remaining between them. The source is a human donor in good health (CMV status not recorded). Some clones in this sample may be carry-over from other donors' samples. V is TRBV7-8 and J is TRBJ2-3; no definite D call. Sequencing was carried out using PBMCs, sequenced either directly or after in vitro stimulation (not recorded which). The CDR3 region has the DNA TGTGCCAGCAGCTTAGAGTATAGTTCAGATACGCAGTATTTT. It codes for CASSLEYSSDTQYF. Combining the CDR3 with reference TRBV7-8 and TRBJ2-3 gives the whole variable domain GAGVSQSPRYKVAKRGQDVALRCDPISGHVSLFWYQQALGQGPEFLTYFQNEAQLDKSGLPSDRFFAERPEGSVSTLKIQRTQQEDSAVYLCASSLEYSSDTQYFGPGTRLTVL.